This TCR beta chain was found in a study of shared clonotypes between healthy human individuals. Study-level results: A generally larger estimated richness was seen in naive subsets than in memory subsets. The donor pool, a small one, limited the genetic and exposure-history diversity represented. Even with large depth, rarefaction showed that sorted-subset sequencing was incomplete.

Using immunoSEQ multiplex PCR, the repertoire was profiled, and TCRdb retains in-frame clones only, with some absent. Of 2 million to 2.5 million clones in the sample, approximately 94% are singletons; the top ten hold around 1.1%. In regard to this clone: Its specificity is unknown.

Terminally differentiated effector memory CD45RA+ cells were excluded from the naive CD8 cells, which were CD45RO-negative and positively selected for CCR7. The study drew its donors from healthy HIV-negative adults without recent acute infections or vaccinations. Germline CDR1 is SGHTA and CDR2 is FQGNSA. V dropped 4 bases and J dropped 6; count of bases not matched to a gene: 11. This CDR3 has 15 amino acids. The clonotype was recovered from a man aged 18 to 30 in good health. Material: naive CD8+ T cells sorted from blood. The chain uses TRBV7-2 and TRBJ1-2; 7 nucleotides match TRBD1. For the CDR3, the DNA is TGTGCCAGCAGCTCACCTGGCAGGGGGTGGGATGGCTACACCTTC. Protein sequence: CASSSPGRGWDGYTF.